One sample yielded the 28 T cell receptor beta chains listed below, sequenced in a study of cytomegalovirus exposure and HLA in healthy donors. The PCR ran on 60 Vbeta and 13 Jbeta primers. The method was immunoSEQ multiplex PCR; TCRdb's version includes in-frame clones alone and lacks a portion of them. The sample comprises about 200,000 clones, approximately 86% of which are singletons, and less than 0.4% rests with the top ten. Material for sequencing was PBMCs. The receptors derive from a woman younger than 45 in good health and CMV-seronegative.

A single count supports this clone. This chain joins TRBV27 and TRBJ2-7; 9 bases align to TRBD2. V gave up 3 bases and J gave up 1 base; unmatched junction bases: 10. CDR1 is MNHEY and CDR2 is SMNVEV in the germline V gene (reference sequence). The CDR3 contains 17 residues. CDR3 in DNA: TGTGCCAGCAGTTTGTACGGCGGGAGGGCCTCGTCCTACGAGCAGTACTTC. It is translated as CASSLYGGRASSYEQYF.

J is TRBJ2-7 and V is TRBV6-5; D remains unclear. This CDR3 spans 13 amino acids. V lost 3 bases to trimming and J lost 5 bases, with 11 bases between them. Germline CDR1 reads MNHEY; CDR2 reads SVGAGI. The CDR3 DNA sequence: TGTGCCAGCAGTTATCCTAGACCAAACGAGCAGTACTTC. Amino acids: CASSYPRPNEQYF.

The chain joins TRBV6-5 to TRBJ2-2, with 9 positions matching TRBD2. This CDR3 comprises 16 residues. The germline gives CDR1 MNHEY, CDR2 SVGAGI. The V segment lost 0 bases and the J segment 7 bases; nucleotides outside the gene matches: 6. In DNA, the CDR3 is TGTGCCAGCAGTTACTCTAGCGGGAGAGGGGTCGGGGAGCTGTTTTTT. As protein: CASSYSSGRGVGELFF.

The V call is TRBV5-1, the J call TRBJ2-1, with 9 positions matching TRBD2. The trim removed 0 bases at V and 8 bases at J, leaving 6 bases unmatched. Germline CDR1 reads SGHRS; CDR2 reads YFSETQ. The CDR3 spans 15 residues. This CDR3 is CASSLEASGNDEQFF. The CDR3 DNA reads TGCGCCAGCAGCTTGGAGGCTAGCGGGAATGATGAGCAGTTCTTC.

The chain couples TRBV7-9 to TRBJ2-7, with D possibly being TRBD2 (6 bases). This CDR3 comprises 16 residues. The V gene lost 5 bases and the J gene lost 0 bases, with 17 bases spanning the gap. Germline V gene data show CDR1 as SEHNR and CDR2 as FQNEAQ (reference sequence). The CDR3: CASSPSGPGGSYEQYF. CDR3 DNA sequence: TGTGCCAGCAGCCCTTCGGGACCCGGGGGCTCCTACGAGCAGTACTTC.

The chain carries TRBV2 and TRBJ2-2, with 10 positions matching TRBD1. The CDR3 has 15 amino acids. V lost 7 bases to trimming and J lost 3 bases; unmatched junction nucleotides: 5. Per germline, CDR1 SNHLY and CDR2 FYNNEI. This chain's CDR3 is CASKSTGGYTGELFF. The CDR3 DNA reads TGTGCCAGCAAATCGACAGGGGGCTACACCGGGGAGCTGTTTTTT.

This sequence joins TRBV5-1 and TRBJ1-5, with a possible D match to TRBD1 (5 bases). The CDR3 runs 17 residues. V gave up 3 bases and J gave up 7 bases, with 23 bases separating them. In germline, CDR1 is SGHRS, CDR2 YFSETQ. CDR3 DNA sequence: TGCGCCAGCAGCTGGGGCCCTCGGAGGGGCGAAGACCAGCCCCAGCATTTT. This encodes CASSWGPRRGEDQPQHF.

The rearrangement links TRBV5-1 to TRBJ1-1, with 10 bases aligning to TRBD1. V trimming: 6 bases; J trimming: 5 bases; junction bases outside the gene matches: 10. This CDR3 region has 15 residues. CDR1 is SGHRS and CDR2 is YFSETQ in the germline V gene. The CDR3, as DNA: TGCGCCAGCAACCCCGGGACAGGGGATTGGACTGAAGCTTTCTTT. This encodes CASNPGTGDWTEAFF.

This chain uses TRBV5-1 with TRBJ1-2; no clear D. Per germline, CDR1 SGHRS and CDR2 YFSETQ. This CDR3 spans 16 amino acids. Between the trimmed V and J ends, which lost 0 bases and 6 bases, there was a span of 18 bases. The CDR3 nucleotides are TGCGCCAGCAGCTTGGAAGGATCGCCCGGGGTAGATGGCTACACCTTC. It specifies CASSLEGSPGVDGYTF.

In its sample, this clone was seen once. The J gene is TRBJ2-3, the V gene TRBV6-5; TRBD2 matches 7 bases. V shed 7 bases and J 1 base; nucleotides not matched to a gene: 5. CDR3 length: 14 residues. CDR1 MNHEY and CDR2 SVGAGI come from the germline V gene. CDR3 region: CASTVAGGTDTQYF. The CDR3 nucleotides read TGTGCCAGCACGGTGGCGGGGGGCACAGATACGCAGTATTTT.

This rearrangement joins TRBV27 to TRBJ2-1; TRBD2 agrees at 9 bases. Germline assignment: CDR1 MNHEY and CDR2 SMNVEV (reference sequence). V lost 1 base to trimming and J lost 2 bases; unmatched junction nucleotides: 3. The CDR3 has 16 amino acids. This chain's CDR3 is CASSLYSGRAYNEQFF. The CDR3 DNA reads as TGTGCCAGCAGTTTATATAGCGGGAGAGCCTACAATGAGCAGTTCTTC.

This sequence joins TRBV7-6 and TRBJ2-1, with TRBD1 matching 8 bases. The CDR3 spans 15 residues. Germline trimming cut 5 bases from V and 10 bases from J; bases unmatched to any gene: 13. The germline V gene encodes CDR1 SGHVS and CDR2 FNYEAQ. The chain's CDR3 is CASSLRTGTEGEQFF. DNA of the CDR3: TGTGCCAGCAGCCTAAGGACAGGGACTGAGGGAGAGCAGTTCTTC. Full variable domain (missing parts from reference TRBV7-6 and TRBJ2-1): GAGVSQSPRYKVTKRGQDVALRCDPISGHVSLYWYRQALGQGPEFLTYFNYEAQQDKSGLPNDRFSAERPEGSISTLTIQRTEQRDSAMYRCASSLRTGTEGEQFFGPGTRLTVL.

This clone was seen just once. The chain uses TRBV11-2 and TRBJ2-5, with TRBD1 matching 10 bases. The germline V gene has CDR1 SGHAT and CDR2 FQNNGV. This CDR3 comprises 14 residues. With V trimmed by 5 bases and J by 4 bases, 4 bases remained unmatched. CDR3 amino acids: CASSPGTGVETQYF. CDR3 DNA sequence: TGTGCCAGCAGCCCCGGGACAGGGGTAGAGACCCAGTACTTC.

The chain combines TRBV6-5 with TRBJ2-1; tentative D call: TRBD2 (6 bases). Germline CDR1 MNHEY, CDR2 SVGAGI. The germline V and J ends were trimmed by 3 bases and 5 bases, with 14 bases remaining between them. This CDR3 has 15 residues. The CDR3 DNA reads TGTGCCAGCAGTTATGCGGGGAGCCGACACAATGAGCAGTTCTTC. Amino acids: CASSYAGSRHNEQFF.

This chain connects TRBV5-1 to TRBJ2-5, with 7 bases aligning to TRBD2. CDR1 and CDR2 from the germline V gene are SGHRS and YFSETQ. V was clipped by 5 bases and J by 3 bases; unmatched bases: 1. The CDR3 sequence is 12 residues long. In DNA, the CDR3 is TGCGCCAGCAGAAGCGGGGAAGAGACCCAGTACTTC. Translated: CASRSGEETQYF.

The chain is built from TRBV29-1 and TRBJ2-7; D is possibly TRBD2 (6 bases). V dropped 5 bases and J dropped 5 bases, with 10 bases sitting between them. From germline, CDR1 is SQVTM and CDR2 ANQGSEA. This CDR3 has 11 amino acids. For the CDR3, the DNA is TGCAGCGTTCAACCGGGGGACGAGCAGTACTTC. As protein: CSVQPGDEQYF.

The gene calls are TRBV10-1 and TRBJ2-1; 8 nucleotides match TRBD2. The V and J ends lost 2 bases and 9 bases, in that order; junction bases with no gene match: 6. Germline V lookup: CDR1 WNHNN, CDR2 SYGVQD (reference sequence). The CDR3 is 14 residues long. CDR3 in amino acids: CASSESGRVGEQFF. CDR3 coding DNA: TGCGCCAGCAGTGAGAGCGGGAGAGTAGGTGAGCAGTTCTTC.

The V gene is TRBV28, the J gene TRBJ2-7; 9 bases line up with TRBD2. The CDR3 has 15 amino acids. V shed 6 bases, J shed 6 bases, and the junction held 12 bases outside the gene matches. CDR1 is MDHEN and CDR2 is SYDVKM in the germline V gene. CDR3 DNA: TGTGCCAGCAGAGGATGGCGGGAGGGCCAACGCGAGCAGTACTTC. This translates into CASRGWREGQREQYF.

The chain employs TRBV28 and TRBJ1-2; D not certain. CDR1 MDHEN and CDR2 SYDVKM come from the germline V gene. The CDR3 runs 11 residues. Trimming removed 8 bases from V and 2 bases from J, with 6 bases in between. This CDR3 reads CASRGNYGYTF. The CDR3, as DNA: TGTGCCAGCCGAGGGAACTATGGCTACACCTTC.

The chain links TRBV6-5 to TRBJ2-1; 7 bases are a match to TRBD1. CDR1 and CDR2 from the germline V gene are MNHEY and SVGAGI. V lost 5 bases, J lost 4 bases, and 8 bases stayed unmatched. This CDR3 comprises 15 residues. CDR3 protein: CASSPRDSTYNEQFF. Written as DNA, the CDR3 is TGTGCCAGCAGTCCCCGGGACAGCACATACAATGAGCAGTTCTTC.

The CDR3 sequence: CASSEVQGAYF. CDR3 bases: TGTGCCAGCAGTGAAGTGCAGGGTGCGTACTTC. The chain employs TRBV6-1 and TRBJ2-4; tentatively, D is TRBD1 (5 bases). CDR1 MNHNS and CDR2 SASEGT come from the germline V gene. The V end lost 1 base, the J end lost 15 bases, and 10 bases lay between the germline ends. The CDR3 totals 11 residues.

The table lists this clone with a count of one. This sequence joins TRBV6-5 and TRBJ2-7; TRBD2 matches at 8 bases. J gave up 2 bases and V 3 bases, and 6 bases lay outside the gene matches. Germline V CDR1 and CDR2: MNHEY, SVGAGI. The CDR3 contains 15 residues. For the CDR3, the DNA is TGTGCCAGCAGTTATTCCGCGGGGGGCCCCTACGAGCAGTACTTC. Protein product: CASSYSAGGPYEQYF.

The V call is TRBV6-1, the J call TRBJ2-1; TRBD2 matches at 10 bases. The CDR3 has 15 residues. V trimming: 4 bases; J trimming: 3 bases; junction bases outside the gene matches: 3. The germline gives CDR1 MNHNS, CDR2 SASEGT. In nucleotides, the CDR3 is TGTGCCAGCAGTGCTCTAGCGGGGGTCTACAATGAGCAGTTCTTC. Encoded protein: CASSALAGVYNEQFF.

The chain recombines TRBV2 with TRBJ2-1; 10 positions agree with TRBD2. Germline lookup yields CDR1 SNHLY and CDR2 FYNNEI. The CDR3 contains 15 residues. With V trimmed by 6 bases and J by 4 bases, 6 bases remained unmatched. The CDR3: CASRLGLAPYNEQFF. CDR3 DNA: TGTGCCAGCAGATTGGGACTAGCGCCGTACAATGAGCAGTTCTTC.

This clone was observed once. The chain employs TRBV5-1 and TRBJ1-1; 11 bases map to TRBD1. CDR1 is SGHRS and CDR2 is YFSETQ in the germline V gene. CDR3 length: 14 amino acids. V trimming: 4 bases; J trimming: 4 bases; junction bases outside the gene matches: 3. CDR3 coding DNA: TGCGCCAGCAGCGCCGGGACAGGGGGCACTGAAGCTTTCTTT. This gives the protein CASSAGTGGTEAFF.

CDR3 in DNA: TGTGCCAGCAGTCATAACAGGGGGTACACTGAAGCTTTCTTT. It codes for CASSHNRGYTEAFF. The chain links TRBV27 to TRBJ1-1; 8 nucleotides align to TRBD1. V was clipped by 5 bases and J by 3 bases; unmatched bases: 5. This CDR3 contains 14 residues. Germline CDR1 and CDR2: MNHEY and SMNVEV (reference sequence).

V and J are TRBV7-9 and TRBJ2-5; 12 bases agree with TRBD2. The CDR3 consists of 15 residues. Germline V CDR1 and CDR2: SEHNR, FQNEAQ (reference sequence). Germline trimming cut 6 bases from V and 5 bases from J; bases unmatched to any gene: 7. The CDR3 region is CASSYGLAGQETQYF. The CDR3 DNA follows: TGTGCCAGCAGTTACGGACTAGCGGGACAGGAGACCCAGTACTTC.

The chain employs TRBV10-3 and TRBJ2-1; 9 bases align to TRBD2. Germline trimming cut 4 bases from V and 5 bases from J; bases unmatched to any gene: 12. This CDR3 spans 17 amino acids. Germline V gene data show CDR1 as ENHRY and CDR2 as SYGVKD. The chain's CDR3 is CAISGPGGLAVHNEQFF. For the CDR3, the DNA is TGTGCCATCAGTGGTCCCGGGGGACTAGCAGTCCACAATGAGCAGTTCTTC.